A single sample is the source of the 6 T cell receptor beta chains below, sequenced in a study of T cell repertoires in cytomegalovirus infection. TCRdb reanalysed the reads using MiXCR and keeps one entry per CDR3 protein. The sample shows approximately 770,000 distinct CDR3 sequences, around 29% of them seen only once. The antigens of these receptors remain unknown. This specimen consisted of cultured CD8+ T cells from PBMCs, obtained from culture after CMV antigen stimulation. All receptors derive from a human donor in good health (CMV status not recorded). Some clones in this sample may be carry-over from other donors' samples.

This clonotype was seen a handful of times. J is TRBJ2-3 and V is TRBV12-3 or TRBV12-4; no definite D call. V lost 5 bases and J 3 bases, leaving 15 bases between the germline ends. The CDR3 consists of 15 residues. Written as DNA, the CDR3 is TGTGCCAGCAGTCAAGACTTGTCTGGGACAGATACGCAGTATTTT. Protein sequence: CASSQDLSGTDTQYF.

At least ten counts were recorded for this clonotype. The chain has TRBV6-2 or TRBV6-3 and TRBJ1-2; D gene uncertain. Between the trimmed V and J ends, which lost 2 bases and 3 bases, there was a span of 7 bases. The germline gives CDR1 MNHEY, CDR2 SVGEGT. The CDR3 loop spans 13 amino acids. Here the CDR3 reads CASSYNPDYGYTF. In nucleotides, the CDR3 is TGTGCCAGCAGTTACAATCCTGACTATGGCTACACCTTC.

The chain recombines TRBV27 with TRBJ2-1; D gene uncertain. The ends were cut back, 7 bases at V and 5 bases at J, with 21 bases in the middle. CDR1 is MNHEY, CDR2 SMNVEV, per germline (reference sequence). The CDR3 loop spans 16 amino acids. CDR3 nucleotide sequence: TGTGCCAGCAACCACGGAAGGGTAAGATCAAACAATGAGCAGTTCTTC. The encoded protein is CASNHGRVRSNNEQFF.

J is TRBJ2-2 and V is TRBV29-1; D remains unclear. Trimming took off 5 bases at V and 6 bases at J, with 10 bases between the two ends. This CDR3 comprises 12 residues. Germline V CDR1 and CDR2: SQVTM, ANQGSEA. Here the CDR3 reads CSVRLPPGELFF. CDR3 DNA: TGCAGCGTTAGATTACCCCCCGGGGAGCTGTTTTTT.

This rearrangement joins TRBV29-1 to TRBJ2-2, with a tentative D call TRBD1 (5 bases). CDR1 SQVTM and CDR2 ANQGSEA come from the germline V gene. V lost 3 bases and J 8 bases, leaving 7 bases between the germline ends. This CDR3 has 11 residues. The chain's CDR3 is CSVEGRGELFF. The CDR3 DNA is TGCAGCGTTGAGGGGCGAGGGGAGCTGTTTTTT.

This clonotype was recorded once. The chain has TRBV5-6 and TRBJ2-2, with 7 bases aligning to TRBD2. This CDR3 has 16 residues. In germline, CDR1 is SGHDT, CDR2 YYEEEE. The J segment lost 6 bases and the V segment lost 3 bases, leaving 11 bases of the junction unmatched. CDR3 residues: CASSWPGLRRAGELFF. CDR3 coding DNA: TGTGCCAGCAGCTGGCCGGGACTACGTAGGGCCGGGGAGCTGTTTTTT.